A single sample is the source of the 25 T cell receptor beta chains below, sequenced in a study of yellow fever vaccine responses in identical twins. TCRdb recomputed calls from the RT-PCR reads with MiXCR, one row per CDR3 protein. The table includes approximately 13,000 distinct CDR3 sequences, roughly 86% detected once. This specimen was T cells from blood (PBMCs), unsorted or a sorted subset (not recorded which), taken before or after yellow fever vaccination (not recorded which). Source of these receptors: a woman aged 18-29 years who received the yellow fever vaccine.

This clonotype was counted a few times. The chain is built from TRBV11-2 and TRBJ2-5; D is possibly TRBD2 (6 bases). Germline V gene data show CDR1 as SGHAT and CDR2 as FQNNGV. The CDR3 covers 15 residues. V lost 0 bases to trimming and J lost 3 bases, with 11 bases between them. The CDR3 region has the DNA TGTGCCAGCAGCTTAGACTCCGGAGGGGAAGAGACCCAGTACTTC. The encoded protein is CASSLDSGGEETQYF. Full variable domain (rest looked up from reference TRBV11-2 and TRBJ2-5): EAGVAQSPRYKIIEKRQSVAFWCNPISGHATLYWYQQILGQGPKLLIQFQNNGVVDDSQLPKDRFSAERLKGVDSTLKIQPAKLEDSAVYLCASSLDSGGEETQYFGPGTRLLVL.

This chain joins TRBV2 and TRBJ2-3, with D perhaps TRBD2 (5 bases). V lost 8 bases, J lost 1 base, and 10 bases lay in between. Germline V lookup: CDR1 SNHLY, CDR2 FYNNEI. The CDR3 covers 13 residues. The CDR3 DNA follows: TGTGCCAGCCTCTTTAGCGGCACAGATACGCAGTATTTT. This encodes CASLFSGTDTQYF.

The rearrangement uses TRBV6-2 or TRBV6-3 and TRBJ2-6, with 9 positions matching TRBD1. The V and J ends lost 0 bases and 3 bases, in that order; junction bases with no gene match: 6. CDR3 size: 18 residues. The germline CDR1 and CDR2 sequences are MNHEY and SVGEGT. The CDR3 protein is CASSYSRAGQGGANVLTF. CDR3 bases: TGTGCCAGCAGTTACTCGAGGGCGGGACAGGGTGGGGCCAACGTCCTGACTTTC.

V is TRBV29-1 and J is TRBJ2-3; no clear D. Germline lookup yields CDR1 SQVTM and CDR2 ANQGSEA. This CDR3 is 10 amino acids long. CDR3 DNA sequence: TGCCCCCCCGTGAGGGATACGCAGTATTTT. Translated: CPPVRDTQYF.

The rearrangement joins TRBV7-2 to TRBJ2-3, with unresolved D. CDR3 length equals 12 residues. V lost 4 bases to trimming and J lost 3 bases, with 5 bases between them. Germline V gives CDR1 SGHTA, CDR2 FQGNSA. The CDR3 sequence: CASSSWTDTQYF. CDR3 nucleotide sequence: TGTGCCAGCAGCTCTTGGACAGATACGCAGTATTTT.

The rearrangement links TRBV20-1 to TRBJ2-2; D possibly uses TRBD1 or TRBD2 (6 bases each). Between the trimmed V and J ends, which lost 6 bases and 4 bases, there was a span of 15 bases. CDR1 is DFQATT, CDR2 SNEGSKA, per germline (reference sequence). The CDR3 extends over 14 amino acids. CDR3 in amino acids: CSAMEGGATGELFF. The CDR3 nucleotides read TGCAGTGCCATGGAGGGGGGCGCCACCGGGGAGCTGTTTTTT.

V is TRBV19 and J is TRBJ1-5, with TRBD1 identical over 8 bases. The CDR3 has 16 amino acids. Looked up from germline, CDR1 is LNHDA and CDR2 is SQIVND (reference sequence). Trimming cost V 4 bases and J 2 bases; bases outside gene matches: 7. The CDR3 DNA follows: TGTGCCAGTAGTAGACTTCCGGGACAGGGCAATCAGCCCCAGCATTTT. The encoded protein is CASSRLPGQGNQPQHF.

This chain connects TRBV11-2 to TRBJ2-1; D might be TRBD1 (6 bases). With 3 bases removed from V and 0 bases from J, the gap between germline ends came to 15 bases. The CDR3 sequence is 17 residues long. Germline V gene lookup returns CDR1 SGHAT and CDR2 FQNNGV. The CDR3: CASSLNRVGSSYNEQFF. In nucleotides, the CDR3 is TGTGCCAGCAGCTTGAACAGGGTAGGGAGCTCCTACAATGAGCAGTTCTTC.

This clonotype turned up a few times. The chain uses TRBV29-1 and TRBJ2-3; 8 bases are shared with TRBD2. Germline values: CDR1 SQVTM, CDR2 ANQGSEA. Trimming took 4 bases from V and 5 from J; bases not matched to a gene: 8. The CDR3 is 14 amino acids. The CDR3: CSVGNSGIQDTQYF. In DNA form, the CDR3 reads TGCAGCGTTGGTAATAGCGGGATTCAAGATACGCAGTATTTT.

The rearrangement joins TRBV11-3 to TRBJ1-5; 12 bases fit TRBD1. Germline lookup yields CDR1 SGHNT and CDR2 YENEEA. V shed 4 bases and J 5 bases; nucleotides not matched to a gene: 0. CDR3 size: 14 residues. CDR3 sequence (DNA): TGTGCCAGCAGCTGGGACAGGGGGCATCAGCCCCAGCATTTT. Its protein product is CASSWDRGHQPQHF. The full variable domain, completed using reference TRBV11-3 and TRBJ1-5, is EAGVVQSPRYKIIEKKQPVAFWCNPISGHNTLYWYLQNLGQGPELLIRYENEEAVDDSQLPKDRFSAERLKGVDSTLKIQPAELGDSAVYLCASSWDRGHQPQHFGDGTRLSIL.

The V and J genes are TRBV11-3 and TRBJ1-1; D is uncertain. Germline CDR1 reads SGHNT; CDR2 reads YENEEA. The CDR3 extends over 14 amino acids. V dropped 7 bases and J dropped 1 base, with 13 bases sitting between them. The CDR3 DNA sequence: TGTGCCAGCAACCCTCCGAGGCAGAACACTGAAGCTTTCTTT. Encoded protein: CASNPPRQNTEAFF. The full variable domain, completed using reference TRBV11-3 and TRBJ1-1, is EAGVVQSPRYKIIEKKQPVAFWCNPISGHNTLYWYLQNLGQGPELLIRYENEEAVDDSQLPKDRFSAERLKGVDSTLKIQPAELGDSAVYLCASNPPRQNTEAFFGQGTRLTVV.

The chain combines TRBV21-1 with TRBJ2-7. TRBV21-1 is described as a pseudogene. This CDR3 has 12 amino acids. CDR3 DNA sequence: TGTGCCAGCACCTGGGTGGGCTACGAGCAGTACTTC. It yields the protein CASTWVGYEQYF.

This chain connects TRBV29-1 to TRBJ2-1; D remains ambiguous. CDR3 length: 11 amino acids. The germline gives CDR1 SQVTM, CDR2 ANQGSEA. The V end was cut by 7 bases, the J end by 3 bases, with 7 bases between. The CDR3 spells CSAESYNEQFF. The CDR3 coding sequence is TGCAGCGCCGAGAGCTACAATGAGCAGTTCTTC.

The chain's CDR3 is CSVRPGLGPYNEQFF. DNA for the CDR3: TGCAGCGTACGACCGGGACTAGGGCCGTACAATGAGCAGTTCTTC. The J gene is TRBJ2-1, the V gene TRBV29-1; 8 nucleotides match TRBD2. The germline gives CDR1 SQVTM, CDR2 ANQGSEA. This CDR3 has 15 residues. After removal of 6 bases from V and 4 bases from J, the junction contained 11 bases not matched to a gene.

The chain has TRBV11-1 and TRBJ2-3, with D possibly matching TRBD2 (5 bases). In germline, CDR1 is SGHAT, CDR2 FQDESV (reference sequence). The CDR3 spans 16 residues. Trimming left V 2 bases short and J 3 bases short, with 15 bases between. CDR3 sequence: CASSLSRSAVTDTQYF. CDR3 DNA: TGTGCCAGCAGCTTAAGTCGTTCAGCGGTGACAGATACGCAGTATTTT.

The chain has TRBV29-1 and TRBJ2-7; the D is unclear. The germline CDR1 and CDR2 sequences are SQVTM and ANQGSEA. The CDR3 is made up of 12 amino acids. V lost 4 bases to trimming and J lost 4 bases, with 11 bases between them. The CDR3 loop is CSVGWGTYEQYF. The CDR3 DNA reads TGCAGCGTTGGTTGGGGAACTTACGAGCAGTACTTC.

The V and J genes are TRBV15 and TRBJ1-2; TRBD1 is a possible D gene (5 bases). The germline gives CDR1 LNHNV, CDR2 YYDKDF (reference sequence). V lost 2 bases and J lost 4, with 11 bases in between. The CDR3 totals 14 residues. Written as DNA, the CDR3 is TGTGCCACCAGCAGAAACCGGGACGGCTATGGCTACACCTTC. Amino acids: CATSRNRDGYGYTF.

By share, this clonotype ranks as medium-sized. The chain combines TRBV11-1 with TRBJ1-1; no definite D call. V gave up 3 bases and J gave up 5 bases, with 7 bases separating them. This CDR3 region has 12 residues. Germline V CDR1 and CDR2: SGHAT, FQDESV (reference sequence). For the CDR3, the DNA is TGTGCCAGCAGCTTTAAAGGAACTGAAGCTTTCTTT. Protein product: CASSFKGTEAFF.

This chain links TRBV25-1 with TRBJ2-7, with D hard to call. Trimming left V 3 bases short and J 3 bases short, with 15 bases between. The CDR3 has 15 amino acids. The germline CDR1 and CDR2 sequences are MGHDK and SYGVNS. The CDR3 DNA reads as TGTGCCAGCAGTGATTCTTCTCGACTTTTCTACGAGCAGTACTTC. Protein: CASSDSSRLFYEQYF.

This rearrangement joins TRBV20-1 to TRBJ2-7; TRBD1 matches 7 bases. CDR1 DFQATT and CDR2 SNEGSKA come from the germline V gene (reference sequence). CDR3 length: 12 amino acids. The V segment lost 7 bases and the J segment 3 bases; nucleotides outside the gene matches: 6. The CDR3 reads CSVRGQDYEQYF. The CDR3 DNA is TGCAGTGTACGTGGACAGGACTACGAGCAGTACTTC.

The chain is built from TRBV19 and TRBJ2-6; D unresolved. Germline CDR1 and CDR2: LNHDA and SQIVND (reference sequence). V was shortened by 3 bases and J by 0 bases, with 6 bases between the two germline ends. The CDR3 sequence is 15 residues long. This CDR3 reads CASSMISSGANVLTF. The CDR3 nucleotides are TGTGCCAGTAGTATGATTAGCTCTGGGGCCAACGTCCTGACTTTC.

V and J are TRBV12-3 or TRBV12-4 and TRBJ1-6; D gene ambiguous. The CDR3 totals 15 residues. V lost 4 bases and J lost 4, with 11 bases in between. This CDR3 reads CASSSTGNYNSPLHF. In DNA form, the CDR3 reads TGTGCCAGCAGTTCTACCGGCAATTATAATTCACCCCTCCACTTT.

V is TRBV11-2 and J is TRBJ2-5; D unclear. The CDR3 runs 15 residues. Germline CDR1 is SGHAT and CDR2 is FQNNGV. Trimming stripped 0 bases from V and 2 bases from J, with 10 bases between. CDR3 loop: CASSLEASRQETQYF. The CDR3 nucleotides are TGTGCCAGCAGCTTAGAGGCGTCCCGGCAAGAGACCCAGTACTTC.

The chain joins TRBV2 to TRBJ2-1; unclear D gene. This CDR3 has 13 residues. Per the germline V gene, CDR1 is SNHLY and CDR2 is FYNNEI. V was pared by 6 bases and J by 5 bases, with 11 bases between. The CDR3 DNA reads TGTGCCAGCAGGGATGCCAGAAACAATGAGCAGTTCTTC. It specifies CASRDARNNEQFF.

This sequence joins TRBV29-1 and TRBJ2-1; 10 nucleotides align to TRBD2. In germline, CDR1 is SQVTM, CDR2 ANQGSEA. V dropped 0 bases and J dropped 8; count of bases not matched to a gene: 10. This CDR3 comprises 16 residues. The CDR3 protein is CSVEEVASGRGYEQFF. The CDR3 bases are TGCAGCGTTGAAGAGGTGGCTAGCGGGAGAGGTTATGAGCAGTTCTTC.